The 12 T cell receptor beta chains below were found in one sample sequenced in a study of T cell repertoires in cytomegalovirus infection. The antigens these receptors bind are not known. TCRdb fed the reads into MiXCR, producing one record per CDR3 protein. The data contain 300,000 to 400,000 distinct CDR3 sequences, roughly 29% of them singletons. The sample consisted of cultured PBMCs, taken from culture after CMV antigen stimulation. Receptor source: a human donor in good health (CMV status not recorded). Some clones in this sample may be carry-over from other donors' samples.

This clonotype was recorded at least ten times. The rearrangement uses TRBV7-2 and TRBJ2-1; D gene unclear. This CDR3 has 16 amino acids. Germline V CDR1 and CDR2: SGHTA, FQGNSA. V was clipped by 5 bases and J by 0 bases, with 14 bases between them. As DNA, the CDR3 is TGTGCCAGCAGCCTAAATATCAAGAGCTCCTACAATGAGCAGTTCTTC. Protein product: CASSLNIKSSYNEQFF.

This sequence joins TRBV5-1 and TRBJ2-7; TRBD1 or TRBD2 may be the D gene (6 bases each). V gave up 3 bases and J gave up 12 bases, with 28 bases separating them. Per the germline V gene, CDR1 is SGHRS and CDR2 is YFSETQ. The CDR3 is 16 amino acids. CDR3 sequence (DNA): TGCGCCAGCAGCTGGGGACGAGGGGGGACCCATAACATCTCGTACTTC. Translated: CASSWGRGGTHNISYF.

This clonotype was counted between two and nine times. The V call is TRBV20-1, the J call TRBJ2-4; 9 positions match TRBD2. This CDR3 contains 16 residues. The germline V gene encodes CDR1 DFQATT and CDR2 SNEGSKA (reference sequence). The junction had 9 bases not matched to a gene; V was cut back by 0 bases and J by 6 bases. Written as DNA, the CDR3 is TGCAGTGCTAGAGATGCCTTAGCGGGAGAGGGAAACATTCAGTACTTC. Translating it yields CSARDALAGEGNIQYF.

This clonotype has only a few counts. The chain links TRBV12-3 or TRBV12-4 to TRBJ1-2, with D unresolved. Trimming removed 5 bases at V and 8 bases at J, with 18 bases between. The CDR3 spans 14 residues. CDR3 DNA: TGTGCCAGCAGTCCCCTCCGAGCCGGAGGAGGCTACACCTTC. It specifies CASSPLRAGGGYTF.

There are a few counts of this clonotype. This chain uses TRBV20-1 with TRBJ2-5; 8 positions agree with TRBD2. The CDR3 spans 16 residues. From germline, CDR1 is DFQATT and CDR2 SNEGSKA (reference sequence). Germline trimming cut 1 base from V and 4 bases from J; bases unmatched to any gene: 11. CDR3 protein: CSARARKAGAGETQYF. In DNA form, the CDR3 reads TGCAGTGCTAGAGCCCGTAAAGCGGGGGCTGGAGAGACCCAGTACTTC.

The V call is TRBV19, the J call TRBJ2-7; 8 bases match TRBD1. The length of the CDR3 is 13 residues. The J segment lost 6 bases and the V segment lost 3 bases, leaving 4 bases of the junction unmatched. Germline loops: CDR1 LNHDA, CDR2 SQIVND (reference sequence). DNA of the CDR3: TGTGCCAGTAGTATGAGGACAGGGACCGAGCAGTACTTC. This encodes CASSMRTGTEQYF.

The chain couples TRBV18 to TRBJ2-7; unclear D gene. The V end was cut by 1 base, the J end by 2 bases, with 6 bases between. The germline V gene has CDR1 KGHSH and CDR2 LQKENI. The CDR3 contains 13 residues. In DNA form, the CDR3 reads TGTGCCAGCTCACCACTGGGTACCTACGAGCAGTACTTC. Its translation: CASSPLGTYEQYF.

On this clonotype itself: Compared with germline, one end of the junction differs, possibly owing to a read error. The V call is TRBV7-9, the J call TRBJ1-2; D gene uncertain. Germline CDR1 SEHNR, CDR2 FQNEAQ (reference sequence). This CDR3 spans 10 amino acids. CDR3 sequence (DNA): TGTGCCAGCAGCCCACTCATCGGCATCTTC. Its protein is CASSPLIGIF.

This clonotype came up a few times. The chain couples TRBV19 to TRBJ2-5; no reliable D call. V lost 3 bases, J lost 4 bases, and 6 bases lay in between. Germline V gene sequence: CDR1 LNHDA, CDR2 SQIVND (reference sequence). This CDR3 is 12 amino acids long. The CDR3 region is CASSMRRETQYF. The CDR3 DNA reads as TGTGCCAGTAGTATGAGGCGAGAGACCCAGTACTTC. Full variable domain (rest looked up from reference TRBV19 and TRBJ2-5): DGGITQSPKYLFRKEGQNVTLSCEQNLNHDAMYWYRQDPGQGLRLIYYSQIVNDFQKGDIAEGYSVSREKKESFPLTVTSAQKNPTAFYLCASSMRRETQYFGPGTRLLVL.

This clonotype occurred a few times. J is TRBJ2-5 and V is TRBV11-2, with 8 bases aligning to TRBD1. With V trimmed by 3 bases and J by 2 bases, 5 bases remained unmatched. This CDR3 region has 15 residues. The germline CDR1 and CDR2 sequences are SGHAT and FQNNGV. The CDR3 nucleotides read TGTGCCAGCAGCTTGGCAGGGGGCGGGCAAGAGACCCAGTACTTC. Translation gives CASSLAGGGQETQYF.

A few counts support this clonotype. This chain links TRBV7-2 with TRBJ2-3; D unclear. This CDR3 is built from 15 residues. CDR1 is SGHTA and CDR2 is FQGNSA in the germline V gene. The V end was cut by 4 bases, the J end by 1 base, with 12 bases between. The CDR3 nucleotides read TGTGCCAGCAGCTCTGACGGCCCTGGCACAGATACGCAGTATTTT. Amino acid sequence: CASSSDGPGTDTQYF.

With respect to this clonotype: A much more abundant neighbour one base away suggests this may be a read error. No conserved phenylalanine or tryptophan is present at the end of the CDR3, so a read error is the likely explanation. The gene calls are TRBV28 and TRBJ1-6, with D hard to call. Trimming shortened V by 5 bases and J by 13 bases, and 3 bases separated the two germline ends. CDR1 MDHEN and CDR2 SYDVKM come from the germline V gene. CDR3 size: 9 residues. The chain's CDR3 is CASSAPLHS. In nucleotides, the CDR3 is TGTGCCAGCAGTGCTCCCCTCCACTCT.